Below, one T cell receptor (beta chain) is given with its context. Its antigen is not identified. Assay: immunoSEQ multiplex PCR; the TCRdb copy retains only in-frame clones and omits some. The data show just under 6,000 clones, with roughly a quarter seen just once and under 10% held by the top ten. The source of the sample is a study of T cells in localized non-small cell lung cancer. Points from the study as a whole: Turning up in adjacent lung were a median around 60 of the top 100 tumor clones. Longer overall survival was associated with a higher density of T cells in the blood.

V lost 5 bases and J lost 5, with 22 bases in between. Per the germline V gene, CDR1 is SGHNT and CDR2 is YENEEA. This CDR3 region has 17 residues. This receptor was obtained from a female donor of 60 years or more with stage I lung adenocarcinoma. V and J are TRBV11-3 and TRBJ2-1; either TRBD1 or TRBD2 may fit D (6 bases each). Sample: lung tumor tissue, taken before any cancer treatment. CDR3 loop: CASSPKGGAVPHNEQFF. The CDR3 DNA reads TGTGCCAGCAGCCCCAAGGGGGGAGCGGTTCCCCACAATGAGCAGTTCTTC.